This paragraph reports one T cell receptor beta chain. The data derive from a study of cytomegalovirus exposure and HLA in healthy donors. The germline CDR1 and CDR2 sequences are SGHDT and YYEEEE. The germline V and J ends were trimmed by 0 bases and 4 bases, with 10 bases remaining between them. CDR3 size: 14 residues. This PCR relied on a set of 60 Vbeta primers and 13 Jbeta primers. Method: immunoSEQ multiplex PCR; TCRdb's copy keeps in-frame clones and lacks some. The data hold approximately 90,000 clones, with more than 60% observed a single time. The chain links TRBV5-6 to TRBJ1-2; D possibly corresponds to TRBD1 (5 bases). The clonotype was recovered from a man in his forties in good health and CMV-seronegative. Source material: PBMCs. CDR3 amino acids: CASSLEGVPYGYTF. The CDR3 coding sequence is TGTGCCAGCAGCTTGGAAGGGGTCCCCTATGGCTACACCTTC.